The source of this T cell receptor (beta chain) is a study of cytomegalovirus exposure and HLA in healthy donors. Study in general: Later, an analysis reported that the approximately 120 validation repertoires had used the same platform as the 500 to 800 first-cohort repertoires.

The V gene's germline CDR1 is MGHRA and CDR2 YSYEKL. The V segment lost 3 bases and the J segment 1 base; nucleotides outside the gene matches: 8. This CDR3 comprises 16 residues. Only in-frame clones appear in the TCRdb table, and some are missing; sequencing was by immunoSEQ multiplex PCR. The sample has around 45,000 clones; roughly 90% are singletons. The sample comprised PBMCs. The clonotype comes from a man aged 18 to 30 in good health and CMV-seronegative. The gene calls are TRBV4-1 and TRBJ1-1; 7 nucleotides align to TRBD1. CDR3 bases: TGCGCCAGCAGCCAGGATGAGGGACAGCGGAACACTGAAGCTTTCTTT. Translating gives CASSQDEGQRNTEAFF.